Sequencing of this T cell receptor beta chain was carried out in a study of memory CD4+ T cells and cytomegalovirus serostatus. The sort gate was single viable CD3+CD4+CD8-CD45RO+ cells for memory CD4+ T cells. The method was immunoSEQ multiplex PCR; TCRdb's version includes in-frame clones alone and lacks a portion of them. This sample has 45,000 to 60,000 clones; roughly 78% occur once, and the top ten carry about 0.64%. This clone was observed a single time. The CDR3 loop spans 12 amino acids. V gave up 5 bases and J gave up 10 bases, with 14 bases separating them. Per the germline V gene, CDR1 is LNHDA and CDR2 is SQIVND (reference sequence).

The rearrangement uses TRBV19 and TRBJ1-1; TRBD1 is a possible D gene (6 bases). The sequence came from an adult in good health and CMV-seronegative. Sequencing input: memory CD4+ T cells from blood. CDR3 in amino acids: CASSYITGRAFF. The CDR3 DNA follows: TGTGCCAGTAGTTATATTACAGGGAGAGCTTTCTTT.